Listed below are T cell receptor beta chains from one sample, sequenced in a study of cytomegalovirus exposure and HLA in healthy donors. Libraries were prepared by immunoSEQ multiplex PCR; TCRdb keeps only in-frame clonotypes and omits some of them. The table lists under 65,000 clones, more than 70% of them singletons, with roughly 8.4% in the top ten. The specimen was PBMCs. These receptors came from a woman younger than 35 in good health and CMV-seropositive. Each CDR3 is given without its conserved first and last residue. Each record gives: V gene, J gene, CDR3 protein.

>TRBV19|TRBJ2-4
ASSIVVVQKKNIQY
>TRBV9|TRBJ2-7
ASSEGTGIGPSYEQY
>TRBV19|TRBJ2-3
ASSIDQRGGPSVVTQY
>TRBV6-1|TRBJ2-1
ASRRTPTYNEQF
>TRBV2|TRBJ2-2
AGGGTGANTGELF
>TRBV5-1|TRBJ2-3
ASSHGDRNTDTQY
>TRBV19|TRBJ2-5
ASSRGQETQY
>TRBV7-2|TRBJ2-5
ASSERLAGGRETQY
>TRBV4-1|TRBJ2-4
ASSQRPQAGDIQY
>TRBV19|TRBJ1-2
ASKDRSPYGYT
>TRBV7-3|TRBJ1-1
ASSLLTLATTEAF
>TRBV19|TRBJ2-3
ASSIAPLRPTDTQY
>TRBV2|TRBJ1-2
ASSERGQGTRYT
>TRBV7-8|TRBJ1-1
ASTLGGARFTEAF
>TRBV7-9|TRBJ1-4
ASSSGNAREKLF
>TRBV5-1|TRBJ2-5
ASSPNFQETQY
>TRBV9|TRBJ1-1
ASSVASQGLATEAF
>TRBV5-1|TRBJ2-3
ASSLKGSRTDTQY
>TRBV11-2|TRBJ2-2
ASGENTGELF
>TRBV28|TRBJ2-5
ASSHNTGAVETQY
>TRBV6-6|TRBJ2-1
ASSYSMGEGNEQF
>TRBV9|TRBJ2-1
ASSVGGRGPYNEQF
>TRBV28|TRBJ1-5
ASSTAGGEQPQH
>TRBV5-1|TRBJ2-7
ASSSGQGEYEQY
>TRBV4-1|TRBJ2-2
ASSQAGDTGELF